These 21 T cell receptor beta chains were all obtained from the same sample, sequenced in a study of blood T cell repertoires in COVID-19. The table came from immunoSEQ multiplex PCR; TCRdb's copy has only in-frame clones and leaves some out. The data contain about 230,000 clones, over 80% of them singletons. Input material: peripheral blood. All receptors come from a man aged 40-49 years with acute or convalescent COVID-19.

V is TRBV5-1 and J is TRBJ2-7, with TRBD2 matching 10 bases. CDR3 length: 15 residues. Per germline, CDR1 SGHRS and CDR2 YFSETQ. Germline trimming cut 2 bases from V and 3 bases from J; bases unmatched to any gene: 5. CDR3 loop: CASSFGSGRNYEQYF. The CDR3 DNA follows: TGCGCCAGCAGCTTCGGTAGCGGGAGGAACTACGAGCAGTACTTC.

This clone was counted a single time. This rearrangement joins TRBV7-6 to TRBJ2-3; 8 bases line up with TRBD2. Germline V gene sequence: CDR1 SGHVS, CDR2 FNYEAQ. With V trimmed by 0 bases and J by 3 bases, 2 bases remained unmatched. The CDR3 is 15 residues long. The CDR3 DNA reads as TGTGCCAGCAGCTTAGCGCGGGGGGCTACAGATACGCAGTATTTT. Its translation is CASSLARGATDTQYF.

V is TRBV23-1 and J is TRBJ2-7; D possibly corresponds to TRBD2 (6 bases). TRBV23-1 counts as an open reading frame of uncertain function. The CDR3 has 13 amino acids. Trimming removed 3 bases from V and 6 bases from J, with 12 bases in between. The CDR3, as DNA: TGCGCCAGCAGTCAGGTACTAGCATGCGAGCAGTACTTC. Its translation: CASSQVLACEQYF.

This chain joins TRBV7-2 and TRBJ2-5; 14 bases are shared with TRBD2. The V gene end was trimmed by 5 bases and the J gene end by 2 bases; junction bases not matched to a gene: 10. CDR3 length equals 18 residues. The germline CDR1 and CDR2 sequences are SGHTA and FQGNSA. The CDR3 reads CASSLTRTSGRRQETQYF. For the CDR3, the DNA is TGTGCCAGCAGCCTCACCCGGACTAGCGGGAGGAGACAAGAGACCCAGTACTTC.

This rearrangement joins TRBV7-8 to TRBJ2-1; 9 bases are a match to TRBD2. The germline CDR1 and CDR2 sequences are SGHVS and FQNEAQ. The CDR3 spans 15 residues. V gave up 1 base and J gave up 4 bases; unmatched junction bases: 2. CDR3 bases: TGTGCCAGCAGCTTAGTACTAGCGGGTTACAATGAGCAGTTCTTC. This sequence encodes CASSLVLAGYNEQFF. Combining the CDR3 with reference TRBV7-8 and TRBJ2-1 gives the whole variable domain GAGVSQSPRYKVAKRGQDVALRCDPISGHVSLFWYQQALGQGPEFLTYFQNEAQLDKSGLPSDRFFAERPEGSVSTLKIQRTQQEDSAVYLCASSLVLAGYNEQFFGPGTRLTVL.

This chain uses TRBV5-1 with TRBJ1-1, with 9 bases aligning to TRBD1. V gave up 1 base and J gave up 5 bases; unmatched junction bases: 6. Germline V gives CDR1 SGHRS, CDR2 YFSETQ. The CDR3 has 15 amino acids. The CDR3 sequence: CASSLTQGAGTEAFF. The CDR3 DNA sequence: TGCGCCAGCAGCTTGACACAGGGGGCGGGAACTGAAGCTTTCTTT.

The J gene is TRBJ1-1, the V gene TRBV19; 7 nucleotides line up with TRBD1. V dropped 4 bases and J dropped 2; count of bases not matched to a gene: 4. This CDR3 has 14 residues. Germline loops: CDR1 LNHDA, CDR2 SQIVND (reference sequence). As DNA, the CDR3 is TGTGCCAGTAGTAGACAGGGATATAACACTGAAGCTTTCTTT. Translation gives CASSRQGYNTEAFF.

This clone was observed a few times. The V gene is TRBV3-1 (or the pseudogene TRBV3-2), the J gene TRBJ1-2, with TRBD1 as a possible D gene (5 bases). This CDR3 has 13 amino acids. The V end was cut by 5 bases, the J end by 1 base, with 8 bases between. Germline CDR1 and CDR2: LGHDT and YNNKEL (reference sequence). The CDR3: CASSMTDNYGYTF. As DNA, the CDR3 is TGTGCCAGCAGCATGACAGATAACTATGGCTACACCTTC.

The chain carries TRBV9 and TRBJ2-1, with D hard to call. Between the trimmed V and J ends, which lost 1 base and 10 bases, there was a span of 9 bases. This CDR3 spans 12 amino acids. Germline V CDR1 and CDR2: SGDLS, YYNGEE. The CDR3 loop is CASSVSFREQFF. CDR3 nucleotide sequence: TGTGCCAGCAGCGTATCTTTTAGAGAGCAGTTCTTC.

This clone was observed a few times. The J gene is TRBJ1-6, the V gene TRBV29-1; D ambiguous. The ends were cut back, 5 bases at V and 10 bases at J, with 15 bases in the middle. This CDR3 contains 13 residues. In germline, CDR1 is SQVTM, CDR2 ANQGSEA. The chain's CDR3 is CSVNTNAGSPLHF. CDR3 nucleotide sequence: TGCAGCGTTAACACTAACGCGGGATCACCCCTCCACTTT.

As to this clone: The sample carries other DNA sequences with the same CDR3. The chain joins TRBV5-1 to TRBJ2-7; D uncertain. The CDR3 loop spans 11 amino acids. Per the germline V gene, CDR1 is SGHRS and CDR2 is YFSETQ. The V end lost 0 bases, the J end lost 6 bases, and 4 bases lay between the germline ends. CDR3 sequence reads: CASSLAGEQYF. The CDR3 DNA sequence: TGCGCCAGCAGCTTGGCAGGCGAGCAGTACTTC.

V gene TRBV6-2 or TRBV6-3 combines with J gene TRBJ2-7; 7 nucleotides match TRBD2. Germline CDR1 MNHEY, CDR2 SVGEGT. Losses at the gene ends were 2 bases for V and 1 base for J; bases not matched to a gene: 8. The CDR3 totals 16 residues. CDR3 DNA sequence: TGTGCCAGCAGTTACCGCTCCGGCGGGAGTTCCTACGAGCAGTACTTC. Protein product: CASSYRSGGSSYEQYF.

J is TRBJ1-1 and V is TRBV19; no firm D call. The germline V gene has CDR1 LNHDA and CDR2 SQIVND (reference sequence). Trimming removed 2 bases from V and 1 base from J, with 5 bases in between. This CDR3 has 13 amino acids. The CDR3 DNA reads TGTGCCAGTAGTATATCCAGGAACACTGAAGCTTTCTTT. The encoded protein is CASSISRNTEAFF.

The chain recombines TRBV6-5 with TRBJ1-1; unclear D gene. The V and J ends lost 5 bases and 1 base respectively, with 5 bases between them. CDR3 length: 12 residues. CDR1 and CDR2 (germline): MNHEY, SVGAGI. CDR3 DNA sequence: TGTGCCAGCAGTCGAGGGAACACTGAAGCTTTCTTT. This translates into CASSRGNTEAFF.

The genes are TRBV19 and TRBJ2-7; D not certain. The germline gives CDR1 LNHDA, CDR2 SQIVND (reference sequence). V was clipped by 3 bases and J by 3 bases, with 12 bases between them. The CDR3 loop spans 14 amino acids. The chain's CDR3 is CASSIPGRIYEQYF. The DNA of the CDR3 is TGTGCCAGTAGTATCCCCGGCAGGATCTACGAGCAGTACTTC.

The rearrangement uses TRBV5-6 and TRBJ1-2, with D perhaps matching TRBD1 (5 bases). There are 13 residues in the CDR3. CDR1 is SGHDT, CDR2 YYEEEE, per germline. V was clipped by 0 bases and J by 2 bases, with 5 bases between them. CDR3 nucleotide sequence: TGTGCCAGCAGCTTGGACAGGAACTATGGCTACACCTTC. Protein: CASSLDRNYGYTF.

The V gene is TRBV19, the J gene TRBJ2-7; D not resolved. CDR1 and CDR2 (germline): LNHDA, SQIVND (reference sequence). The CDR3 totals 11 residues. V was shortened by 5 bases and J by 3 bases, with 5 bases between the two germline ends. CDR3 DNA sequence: TGTGCCAGTAGTCCAGGCTACGAGCAGTACTTC. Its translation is CASSPGYEQYF.

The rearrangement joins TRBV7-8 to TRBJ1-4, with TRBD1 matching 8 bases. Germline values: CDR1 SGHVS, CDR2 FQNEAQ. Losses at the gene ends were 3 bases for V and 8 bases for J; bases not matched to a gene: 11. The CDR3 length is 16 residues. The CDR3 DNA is TGTGCCAGCAGCTTCGACCGGGACAGGCTGGGGGAAAAACTGTTTTTT. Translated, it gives CASSFDRDRLGEKLFF.

The CDR3 loop reads CSVEDNRGSNYGYTF. CDR3 DNA: TGCAGCGTTGAAGATAACAGAGGGTCTAACTATGGCTACACCTTC. The chain uses TRBV29-1 and TRBJ1-2; D unresolved. The germline V gene has CDR1 SQVTM and CDR2 ANQGSEA. This CDR3 is 15 amino acids long. V dropped 0 bases and J dropped 0 bases, with 11 bases sitting between them.

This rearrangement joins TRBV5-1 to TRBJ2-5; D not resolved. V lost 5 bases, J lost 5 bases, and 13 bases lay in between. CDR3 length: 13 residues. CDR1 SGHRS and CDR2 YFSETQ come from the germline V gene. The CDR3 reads CASSSIGWETQYF. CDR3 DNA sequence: TGCGCCAGCAGTTCTATCGGGTGGGAGACCCAGTACTTC. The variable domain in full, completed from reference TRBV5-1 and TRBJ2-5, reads KAGVTQTPRYLIKTRGQQVTLSCSPISGHRSVSWYQQTPGQGLQFLFEYFSETQRNKGNFPGRFSGRQFSNSRSEMNVSTLELGDSALYLCASSSIGWETQYFGPGTRLLVL.

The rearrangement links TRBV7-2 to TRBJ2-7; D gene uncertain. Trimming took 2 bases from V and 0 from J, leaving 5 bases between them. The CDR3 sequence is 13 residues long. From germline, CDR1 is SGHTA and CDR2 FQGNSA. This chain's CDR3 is CASSLSSSYEQYF. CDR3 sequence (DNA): TGTGCCAGCAGCTTATCCAGCTCCTACGAGCAGTACTTC.